This T cell receptor (beta chain) derives from a study of blood T cells in healthy people across ages. Combining a sample-barcoded 5' primer with a J-beta primer mix, a second PCR ran for 7 to 11 cycles. Each cDNA molecule was tagged by a template-switch adaptor that had 12 random nucleotides. All samples yielded 2.5 million or more CDR3-containing paired-end reads. TCRdb processed the 5' RACE reads anew with MiXCR; each CDR3 protein has one entry. There are 700,000 or so distinct CDR3 sequences in the sample; about a fifth occur only once, and under 25% lies in the top ten. This clonotype was seen many times. What it recognizes is unknown. The CDR3 is 18 amino acids. The trim removed 6 bases at V and 0 bases at J, leaving 12 bases unmatched. Regarding the study as a whole: While age rose, TCR beta diversity per million T cells dropped in a roughly linear way.

This receptor was identified in a man between 65 and 85 years old in good health. Sequencing was done on a sample of blood. The chain combines TRBV12-3 or TRBV12-4 with TRBJ2-3, with 10 bases aligning to TRBD1. The CDR3 coding sequence is TGTGCCAGCAGCAACGGACAGGGGGTGAGGGTGAGCACAGATACGCAGTATTTT. This translates into CASSNGQGVRVSTDTQYF.